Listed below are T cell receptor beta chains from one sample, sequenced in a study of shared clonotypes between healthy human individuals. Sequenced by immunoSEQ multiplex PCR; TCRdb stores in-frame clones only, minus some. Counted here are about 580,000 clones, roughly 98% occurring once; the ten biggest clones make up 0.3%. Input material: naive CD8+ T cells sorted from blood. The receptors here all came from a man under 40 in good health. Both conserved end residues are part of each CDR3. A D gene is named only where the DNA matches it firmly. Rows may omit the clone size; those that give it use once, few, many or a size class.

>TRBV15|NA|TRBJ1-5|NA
CATSRDRGEGQPQHF
TGTGCCACCAGCAGAGATCGGGGGGAGGGTCAGCCCCAGCATTTT
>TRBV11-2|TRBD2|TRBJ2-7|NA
CASSPGTSGYYEQYF
TGTGCCAGCAGCCCCGGGACTAGCGGATACTACGAGCAGTACTTC
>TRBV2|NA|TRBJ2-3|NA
CASDTQYF
TGTGCCAGCGATACGCAGTATTTT
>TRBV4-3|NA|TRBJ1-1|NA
CASSPKGLNTEAFF
TGCGCCAGCAGCCCCAAGGGTCTGAACACTGAAGCTTTCTTT
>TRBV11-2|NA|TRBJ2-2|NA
CASSLEGDPGELFF
TGTGCCAGCAGCTTAGAGGGGGACCCCGGGGAGCTGTTTTTT
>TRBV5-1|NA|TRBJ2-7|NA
CASSSPTDPTYEQYF
TGCGCCAGCAGCAGCCCGACGGACCCCACCTACGAGCAGTACTTC
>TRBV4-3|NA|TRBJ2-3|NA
CASSQDGTGAVDTQYF
TGCGCCAGCAGCCAAGACGGGACGGGGGCCGTAGATACGCAGTATTTT
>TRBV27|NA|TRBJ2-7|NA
CASSFAWENAYEQYF
TGTGCCAGCAGCTTCGCCTGGGAAAATGCCTACGAGCAGTACTTC
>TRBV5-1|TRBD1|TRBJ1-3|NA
CASSLGTGSSGNTIYF
TGCGCCAGCAGCTTGGGGACAGGATCCTCTGGAAACACCATATATTTT
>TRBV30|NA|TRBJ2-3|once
CAWSVIGPGDTQYF
TGTGCCTGGAGTGTTATAGGACCCGGGGATACGCAGTATTTT
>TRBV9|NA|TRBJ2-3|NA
CASSGLNGHTTDTQYF
TGTGCCAGCAGCGGGCTTAACGGACATACCACAGATACGCAGTATTTT
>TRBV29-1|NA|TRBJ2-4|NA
CSVGEVGNIQYF
TGCAGCGTCGGGGAAGTAGGAAACATTCAGTACTTC
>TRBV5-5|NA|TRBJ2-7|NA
CASSGPWDRSAYEQYF
TGTGCCAGCAGCGGTCCCTGGGACCGATCAGCCTACGAGCAGTACTTC
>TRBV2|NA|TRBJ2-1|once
CASSTQGGLAGASSYNEQFF
TGTGCCAGCAGTACCCAGGGAGGTCTGGCGGGGGCCAGCTCCTACAATGAGCAGTTCTTC
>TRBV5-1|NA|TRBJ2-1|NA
CASSLRPEATYNEQFF
TGCGCCAGCAGCTTGAGACCAGAAGCAACCTACAATGAGCAGTTCTTC
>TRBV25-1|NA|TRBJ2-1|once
CASSDLGYNEQFF
TGTGCCAGCAGTGATTTGGGGTACAATGAGCAGTTCTTC
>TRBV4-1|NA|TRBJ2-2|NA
CASTGTVNTGELFF
TGCGCCAGCACCGGGACCGTTAACACCGGGGAGCTGTTTTTT
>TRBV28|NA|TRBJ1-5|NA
CASSLIGQIYGNQPQHF
TGTGCCAGCAGTTTAATTGGACAGATTTACGGCAATCAGCCCCAGCATTTT
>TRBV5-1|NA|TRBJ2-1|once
CASSHQGWEAYNEQFF
TGCGCCAGCAGCCACCAGGGATGGGAGGCCTACAATGAGCAGTTCTTC
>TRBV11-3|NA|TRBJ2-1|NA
CASSSISNEQFF
TGTGCCAGCAGCTCCATAAGCAATGAGCAGTTCTTC
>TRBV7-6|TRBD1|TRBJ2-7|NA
CASSLYRDSHYEQYF
TGTGCCAGCAGCTTATACCGGGACAGCCACTACGAGCAGTACTTC
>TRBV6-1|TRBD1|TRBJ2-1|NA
CASSSPGQFNNEQFF
TGTGCCAGCAGTTCTCCGGGACAGTTCAACAATGAGCAGTTCTTC
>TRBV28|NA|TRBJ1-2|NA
CASSFRDYNYGYTF
TGTGCCAGCAGTTTCCGGGACTACAACTATGGCTACACCTTC
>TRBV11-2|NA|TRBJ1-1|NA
CASSLVGGWFTEAFF
TGTGCCAGCAGCTTAGTGGGGGGCTGGTTCACTGAAGCTTTCTTT
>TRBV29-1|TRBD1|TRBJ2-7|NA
CSVDGTGPYEQYF
TGCAGCGTTGATGGGACAGGGCCCTACGAGCAGTACTTC
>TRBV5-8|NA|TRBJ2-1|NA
CASSSEQFF
TGTGCCAGCAGCTCCGAGCAGTTCTTC
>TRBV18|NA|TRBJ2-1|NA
CASSPTSNEQFF
TGTGCCAGCTCACCGACTAGCAATGAGCAGTTCTTC
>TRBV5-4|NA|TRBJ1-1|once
CASSVREQNTEAFF
TGTGCCAGCAGCGTAAGGGAGCAGAACACTGAAGCTTTCTTT
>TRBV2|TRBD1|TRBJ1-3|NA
CASSKTGAGNTIYF
TGTGCCAGCAGTAAGACAGGGGCTGGAAACACCATATATTTT
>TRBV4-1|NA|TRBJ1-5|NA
CASSQEDLTPNQPQHF
TGCGCCAGCAGCCAAGAAGATCTGACTCCCAATCAGCCCCAGCATTTT
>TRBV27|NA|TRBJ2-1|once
CASSSDGAHNEQFF
TGTGCCAGCAGTTCTGACGGAGCCCACAATGAGCAGTTCTTC
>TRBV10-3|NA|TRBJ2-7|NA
CAISDGEYYEQYF
TGTGCCATCAGTGATGGGGAATACTACGAGCAGTACTTC
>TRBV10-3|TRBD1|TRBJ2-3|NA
CAISESRTGVPDTQYF
TGTGCCATCAGTGAGTCAAGGACAGGGGTTCCAGATACGCAGTATTTT
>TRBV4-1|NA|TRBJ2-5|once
CASSQDAIAVAETQYF
TGCGCCAGCAGCCAAGACGCGATAGCGGTCGCAGAGACCCAGTACTTC
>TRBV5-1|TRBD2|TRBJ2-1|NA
CASSLAGGGFNEQFF
TGCGCCAGCAGTCTAGCGGGAGGAGGATTTAATGAGCAGTTCTTC
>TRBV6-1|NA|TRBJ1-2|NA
CASDGPNYGYTF
TGTGCCAGCGATGGTCCTAACTATGGCTACACCTTC
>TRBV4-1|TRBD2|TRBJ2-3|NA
CASSQGYPSGLTDTQYF
TGCGCCAGCAGCCAAGGTTATCCTAGCGGGCTCACAGATACGCAGTATTTT
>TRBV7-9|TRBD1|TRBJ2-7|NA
CASSYTGTGYSSYEQYF
TGTGCCAGCAGCTACACCGGGACAGGCTACAGCTCCTACGAGCAGTACTTC
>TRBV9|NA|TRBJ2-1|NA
CASSVGGLSYNEQFF
TGTGCCAGCAGCGTAGGGGGTTTATCCTACAATGAGCAGTTCTTC
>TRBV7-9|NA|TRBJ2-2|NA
CASSLEGRNTGELFF
TGTGCCAGCAGCTTAGAAGGGAGGAACACCGGGGAGCTGTTTTTT
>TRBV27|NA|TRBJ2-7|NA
CASSPQGPSQGQYF
TGTGCCAGCAGCCCTCAAGGACCCTCCCAGGGGCAGTACTTC
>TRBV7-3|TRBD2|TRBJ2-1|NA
CASSLVLAGDNEQFF
TGTGCCAGCAGCTTAGTCCTAGCGGGAGACAATGAGCAGTTCTTC
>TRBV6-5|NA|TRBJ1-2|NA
CAVGGVLGYTF
TGTGCCGTCGGAGGGGTGCTTGGCTACACCTTC
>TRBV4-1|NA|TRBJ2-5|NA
CASSQDSSGETQYF
TGCGCCAGCAGCCAAGACTCATCTGGGGAGACCCAGTACTTC